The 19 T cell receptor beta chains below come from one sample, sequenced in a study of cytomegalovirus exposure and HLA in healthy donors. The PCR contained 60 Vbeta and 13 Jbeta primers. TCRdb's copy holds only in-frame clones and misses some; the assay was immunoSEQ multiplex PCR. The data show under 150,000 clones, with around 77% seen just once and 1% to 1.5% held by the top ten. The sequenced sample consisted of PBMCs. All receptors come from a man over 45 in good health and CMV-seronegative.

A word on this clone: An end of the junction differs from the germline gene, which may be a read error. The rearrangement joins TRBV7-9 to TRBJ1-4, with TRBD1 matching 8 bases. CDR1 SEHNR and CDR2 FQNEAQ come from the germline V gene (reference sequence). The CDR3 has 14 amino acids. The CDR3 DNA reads TGTGCCAGCAGTTACGCCGGGACAGGTGAAATACTGTTTTTT. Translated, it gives CASSYAGTGEILFF.

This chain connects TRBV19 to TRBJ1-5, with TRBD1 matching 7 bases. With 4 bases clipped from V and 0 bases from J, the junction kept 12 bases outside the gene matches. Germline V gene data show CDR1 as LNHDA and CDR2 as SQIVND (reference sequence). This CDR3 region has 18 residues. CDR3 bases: TGTGCCAGTAGTACGGGGACAGTAGGAAGGTATAGCAATCAGCCCCAGCATTTT. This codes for CASSTGTVGRYSNQPQHF.

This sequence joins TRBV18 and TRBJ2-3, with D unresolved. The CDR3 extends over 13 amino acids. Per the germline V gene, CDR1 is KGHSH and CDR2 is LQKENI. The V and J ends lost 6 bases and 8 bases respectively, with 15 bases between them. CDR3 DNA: TGTGCCAGCTCCCCGACTGAACTTGGTACGCAGTATTTT. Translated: CASSPTELGTQYF.

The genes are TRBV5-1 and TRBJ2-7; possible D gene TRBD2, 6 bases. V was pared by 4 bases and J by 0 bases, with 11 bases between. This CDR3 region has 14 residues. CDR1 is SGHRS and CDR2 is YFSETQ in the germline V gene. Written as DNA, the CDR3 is TGCGCCAGCAGCCGCGGGACCGGCTCCTACGAGCAGTACTTC. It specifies CASSRGTGSYEQYF.

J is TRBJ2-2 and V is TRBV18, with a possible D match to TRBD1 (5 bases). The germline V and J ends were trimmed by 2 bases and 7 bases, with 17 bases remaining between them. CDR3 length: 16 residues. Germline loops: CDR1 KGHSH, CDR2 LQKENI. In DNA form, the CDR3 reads TGTGCCAGCTCACCATTCCAGGGAAATTCGAACGGGGAGCTGTTTTTT. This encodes CASSPFQGNSNGELFF.

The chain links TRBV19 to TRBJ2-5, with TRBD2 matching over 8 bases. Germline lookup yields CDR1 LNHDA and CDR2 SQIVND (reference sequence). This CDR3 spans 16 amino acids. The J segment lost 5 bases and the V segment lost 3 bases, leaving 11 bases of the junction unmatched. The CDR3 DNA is TGTGCCAGTAGTATGGGGACTAGATATGGATATGAGACCCAGTACTTC. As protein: CASSMGTRYGYETQYF.

CDR3 nucleotides: TGCGCCAGCAGCCAAGAGTCTAGCGGGACCTACAATGAGCAGTTCTTC. It specifies CASSQESSGTYNEQFF. The rearrangement links TRBV4-3 to TRBJ2-1; 9 nucleotides match TRBD2. The CDR3 is made up of 16 amino acids. CDR1 is LGHNA and CDR2 is YSLEER in the germline V gene. The V gene end was trimmed by 0 bases and the J gene end by 2 bases; junction bases not matched to a gene: 2.

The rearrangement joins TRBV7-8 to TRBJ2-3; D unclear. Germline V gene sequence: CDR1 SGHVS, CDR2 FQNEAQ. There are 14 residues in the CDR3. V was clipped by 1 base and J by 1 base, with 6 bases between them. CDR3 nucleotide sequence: TGTGCCAGCAGCTTAGATTTCGGCACAGATACGCAGTATTTT. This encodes CASSLDFGTDTQYF.

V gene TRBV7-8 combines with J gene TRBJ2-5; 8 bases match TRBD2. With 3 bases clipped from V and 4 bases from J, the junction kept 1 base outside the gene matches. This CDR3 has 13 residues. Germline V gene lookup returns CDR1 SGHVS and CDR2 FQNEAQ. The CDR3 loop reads CASSLLAGETQYF. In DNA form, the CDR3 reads TGTGCCAGCAGCTTGCTAGCGGGAGAGACCCAGTACTTC.

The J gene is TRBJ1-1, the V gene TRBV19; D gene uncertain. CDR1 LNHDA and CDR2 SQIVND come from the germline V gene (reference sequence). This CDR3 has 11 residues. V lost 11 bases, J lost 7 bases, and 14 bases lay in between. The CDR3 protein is CAPSSVDEAFF. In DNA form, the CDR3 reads TGTGCCCCAAGCTCCGTTGATGAAGCTTTCTTT.

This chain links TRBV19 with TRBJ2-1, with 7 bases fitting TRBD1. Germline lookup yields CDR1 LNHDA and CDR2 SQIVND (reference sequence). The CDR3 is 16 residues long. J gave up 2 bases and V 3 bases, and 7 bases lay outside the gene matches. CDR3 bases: TGTGCCAGTAGTATTGGGCAGGGGGTGCCCTACAATGAGCAGTTCTTC. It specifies CASSIGQGVPYNEQFF.

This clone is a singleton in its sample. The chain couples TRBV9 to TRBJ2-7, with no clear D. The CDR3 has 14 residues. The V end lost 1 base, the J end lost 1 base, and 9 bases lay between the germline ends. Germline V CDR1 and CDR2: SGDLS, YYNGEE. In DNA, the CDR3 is TGTGCCAGCAGCGTATATGAGGAGTCCTACGAGCAGTACTTC. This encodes CASSVYEESYEQYF.

CDR3 amino acids: CASTRGTYGDEQYF. As DNA, the CDR3 is TGTGCCAGCACCCGGGGTACCTACGGCGACGAGCAGTACTTC. The V call is TRBV28, the J call TRBJ2-7; D is possibly TRBD2 (5 bases). Germline V gene sequence: CDR1 MDHEN, CDR2 SYDVKM. The CDR3 is 14 amino acids. Trimming pared 7 bases from V and 5 bases from J, leaving 18 bases between.

This CDR3 is CASSREQGAKNIQYF. The CDR3 DNA follows: TGTGCCAGCTCACGAGAACAGGGGGCCAAAAACATTCAGTACTTC. This chain connects TRBV18 to TRBJ2-4; 7 nucleotides align to TRBD1. The CDR3 length is 15 residues. Germline CDR1 and CDR2: KGHSH and LQKENI. With V trimmed by 4 bases and J by 1 base, 4 bases remained unmatched. Drawing the rest from reference TRBV18 and TRBJ2-4, the complete variable domain is NAGVMQNPRHLVRRRGQEARLRCSPMKGHSHVYWYRQLPEEGLKFMVYLQKENIIDESGMPKERFSAEFPKEGPSILRIQQVVRGDSAAYFCASSREQGAKNIQYFGAGTRLSVL.

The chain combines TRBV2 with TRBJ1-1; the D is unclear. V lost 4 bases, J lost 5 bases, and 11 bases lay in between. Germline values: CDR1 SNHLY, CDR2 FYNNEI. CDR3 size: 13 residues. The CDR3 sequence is CASSAARQTEAFF. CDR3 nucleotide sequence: TGTGCCAGCAGTGCGGCGAGGCAGACTGAAGCTTTCTTT.

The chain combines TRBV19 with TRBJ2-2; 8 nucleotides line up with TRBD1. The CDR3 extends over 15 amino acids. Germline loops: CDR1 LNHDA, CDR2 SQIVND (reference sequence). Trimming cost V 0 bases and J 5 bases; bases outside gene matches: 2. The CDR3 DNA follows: TGTGCCAGTAGTATAGACAGGGGGCAAACCGGGGAGCTGTTTTTT. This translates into CASSIDRGQTGELFF.

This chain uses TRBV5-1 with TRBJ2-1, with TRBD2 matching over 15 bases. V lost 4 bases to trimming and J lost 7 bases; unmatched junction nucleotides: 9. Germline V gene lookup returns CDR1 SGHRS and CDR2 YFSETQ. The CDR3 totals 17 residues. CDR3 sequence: CASSGGPGTSGRNEQFF. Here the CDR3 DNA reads TGCGCCAGCAGCGGGGGTCCCGGGACTAGCGGGAGGAATGAGCAGTTCTTC.

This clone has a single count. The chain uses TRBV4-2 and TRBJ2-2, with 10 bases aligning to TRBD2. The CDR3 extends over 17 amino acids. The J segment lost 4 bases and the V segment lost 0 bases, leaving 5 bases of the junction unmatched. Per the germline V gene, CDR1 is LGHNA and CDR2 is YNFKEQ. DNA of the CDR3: TGTGCCAGCAGCCAAGACCCGACTAGCGGGCTCACCGGGGAGCTGTTTTTT. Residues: CASSQDPTSGLTGELFF.

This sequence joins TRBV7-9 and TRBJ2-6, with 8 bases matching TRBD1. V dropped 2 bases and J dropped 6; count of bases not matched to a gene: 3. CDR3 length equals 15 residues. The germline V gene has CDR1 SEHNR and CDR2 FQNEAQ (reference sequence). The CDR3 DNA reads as TGTGCCAGCAGCTTACAGGGGGCGCAGGCCAACGTCCTGACTTTC. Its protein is CASSLQGAQANVLTF. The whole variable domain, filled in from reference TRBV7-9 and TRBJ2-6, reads DTGVSQNPRHKITKRGQNVTFRCDPISEHNRLYWYRQTLGQGPEFLTYFQNEAQLEKSRLLSDRFSAERPKGSFSTLEIQRTEQGDSAMYLCASSLQGAQANVLTFGAGSRLTVL.